These 30 T cell receptor beta chains came from one sample sequenced in a study of siplizumab effects on memory and regulatory T cells. Profiling relied on immunoSEQ multiplex PCR, and the TCRdb table lists in-frame clones only, not all of them. Among approximately 100,000 clones listed, roughly 92% were seen once. Input material: Tregs sorted from blood. The receptor source for this set is a human donor in good health.

The chain joins TRBV28 to TRBJ2-3; D possibly uses TRBD1 or TRBD2 (5 bases each). The germline V gene encodes CDR1 MDHEN and CDR2 SYDVKM. The CDR3 extends over 15 amino acids. Trimming removed 3 bases from V and 0 bases from J, with 10 bases in between. Written as DNA, the CDR3 is TGTGCCAGCAGTTTGGGGGACGGAAGCACAGATACGCAGTATTTT. Translation: CASSLGDGSTDTQYF.

The rearrangement links TRBV5-1 to TRBJ2-4; 7 positions agree with TRBD2. CDR3 size: 17 residues. Germline CDR1 reads SGHRS; CDR2 reads YFSETQ. V lost 3 bases to trimming and J lost 0 bases; unmatched junction nucleotides: 9. CDR3 nucleotide sequence: TGCGCCAGCAGCTCCCCGGCTAGCGGCAAAGCCAAAAACATTCAGTACTTC. Translation: CASSSPASGKAKNIQYF.

The chain combines TRBV5-1 with TRBJ2-5; 7 nucleotides agree with TRBD1. The junction had 7 bases not matched to a gene; V was cut back by 6 bases and J by 2 bases. The germline V gene encodes CDR1 SGHRS and CDR2 YFSETQ. The CDR3 contains 14 residues. The CDR3, as DNA: TGCGCCAGCAATAGACAGGGACGGCAAGAGACCCAGTACTTC. This sequence encodes CASNRQGRQETQYF.

The V gene is TRBV28, the J gene TRBJ1-5; D is unclear. This CDR3 region has 12 residues. CDR1 is MDHEN and CDR2 is SYDVKM in the germline V gene. V lost 1 base and J lost 7, with 5 bases in between. Here the CDR3 reads CASSLLWQPQHF. CDR3 nucleotides: TGTGCCAGCAGTTTATTATGGCAGCCCCAGCATTTT.

The genes are TRBV5-1 and TRBJ2-1; possibly TRBD2 for D (5 bases). The CDR3 contains 12 residues. V was trimmed by 4 bases and J by 6 bases, leaving 8 bases between them. CDR1 is SGHRS, CDR2 YFSETQ, per germline. CDR3 coding DNA: TGCGCCAGCAGCGCGACTACCAATGAGCAGTTCTTC. This codes for CASSATTNEQFF.

The genes are TRBV30 and TRBJ2-7, with a possible D match to TRBD1 (6 bases). Germline lookup yields CDR1 GTSNPN and CDR2 SVGIG (reference sequence). The CDR3 spans 13 residues. V gave up 8 bases and J gave up 2 bases, with 16 bases separating them. The CDR3 loop is CAHRALATYEQYF. The CDR3 DNA sequence: TGTGCCCACAGGGCGCTTGCAACCTACGAGCAGTACTTC.

This clone was detected a few times. The genes are TRBV7-9 and TRBJ1-5, with TRBD1 matching 7 bases. The ends lost 5 bases at V and 2 bases at J; junction bases unmatched: 12. Germline V gene lookup returns CDR1 SEHNR and CDR2 FQNEAQ (reference sequence). CDR3 size: 17 residues. The CDR3 loop is CASSRGTAGFGNQPQHF. For the CDR3, the DNA is TGTGCCAGCAGCCGGGGGACAGCCGGATTCGGCAATCAGCCCCAGCATTTT. Combining the CDR3 with reference TRBV7-9 and TRBJ1-5 gives the whole variable domain DTGVSQNPRHKITKRGQNVTFRCDPISEHNRLYWYRQTLGQGPEFLTYFQNEAQLEKSRLLSDRFSAERPKGSFSTLEIQRTEQGDSAMYLCASSRGTAGFGNQPQHFGDGTRLSIL.

The chain is built from TRBV28 and TRBJ2-3, with 7 bases aligning to TRBD2. The germline V gene encodes CDR1 MDHEN and CDR2 SYDVKM. V lost 3 bases and J lost 1; bases outside the gene matches: 7. CDR3 length: 16 residues. The CDR3: CASSLAGASGTDTQYF. The CDR3 DNA is TGTGCCAGCAGTTTGGCGGGAGCCTCCGGCACAGATACGCAGTATTTT.

The V and J genes are TRBV7-9 and TRBJ2-3; 12 nucleotides match TRBD2. This CDR3 spans 15 amino acids. V shed 10 bases and J 3 bases; nucleotides not matched to a gene: 8. Per the germline V gene, CDR1 is SEHNR and CDR2 is FQNEAQ (reference sequence). CDR3 in DNA: TGTGCCACTACATGGACTAGCGGGGTGACAGATACGCAGTATTTT. Its translation is CATTWTSGVTDTQYF.

This clone occurred once. The chain couples TRBV10-3 to TRBJ1-1; D remains unclear. V gave up 9 bases and J gave up 1 base, with 6 bases separating them. The CDR3 spans 11 residues. The germline V gene encodes CDR1 ENHRY and CDR2 SYGVKD. The CDR3 is CAIARNTEAFF. CDR3 nucleotides: TGTGCCATAGCGCGGAACACTGAAGCTTTCTTT.

The chain uses TRBV25-1 and TRBJ2-3; a possible D gene is TRBD2 (6 bases). Per the germline V gene, CDR1 is MGHDK and CDR2 is SYGVNS. Trimming shortened V by 0 bases and J by 0 bases, and 10 bases separated the two germline ends. CDR3 length: 16 amino acids. The CDR3 spells CASSEYGGSSTDTQYF. The CDR3, as DNA: TGTGCCAGCAGTGAATACGGGGGTTCTAGCACAGATACGCAGTATTTT.

This clone was seen only once. This chain uses TRBV30 with TRBJ2-1; D possibly corresponds to TRBD2 (6 bases). V lost 4 bases and J lost 2, with 9 bases in between. The CDR3 spans 13 residues. Germline values: CDR1 GTSNPN, CDR2 SVGIG (reference sequence). Written as DNA, the CDR3 is TGTGCCTGGAAACTAGCCCCCTACAATGAGCAGTTCTTC. It translates to CAWKLAPYNEQFF.

The chain is built from TRBV2 and TRBJ2-5; 7 nucleotides align to TRBD2. Germline CDR1 SNHLY, CDR2 FYNNEI. The CDR3 has 16 amino acids. V lost 4 bases to trimming and J lost 7 bases; unmatched junction nucleotides: 15. The CDR3 region has the DNA TGTGCCAGCAGTGGACTTTTAGGGAGGGCCATGGGGACCCAGTACTTC. Its translation: CASSGLLGRAMGTQYF.

The CDR3 DNA follows: TGTGCCAGCTTAACAAACGACCTGGTCGAGCAGTACTTC. Amino acids: CASLTNDLVEQYF. The V gene is TRBV28, the J gene TRBJ2-5; D is ambiguous. The end of the DNA fits TRBJ2-7 better, so the J call may be wrong. This CDR3 spans 13 amino acids. Germline V gene sequence: CDR1 MDHEN, CDR2 SYDVKM.

This clone appeared a few times. The chain is built from TRBV7-3 and TRBJ1-2, with 7 bases lining up with TRBD1. Trimming cost V 4 bases and J 3 bases; bases outside gene matches: 8. Per germline, CDR1 SGHTA and CDR2 FQGTGA. The CDR3 length is 15 residues. CDR3 bases: TGTGCCAGCAGCTCCCGGGGTGGACAGGACTATGGCTACACCTTC. It encodes CASSSRGGQDYGYTF.

This clone has a handful of counts. The chain is built from TRBV7-2 and TRBJ1-2, with TRBD1 identical over 8 bases. Germline loops: CDR1 SGHTA, CDR2 FQGNSA. The CDR3 length is 15 residues. V was clipped by 5 bases and J by 4 bases; unmatched bases: 9. The CDR3 bases are TGTGCCAGCAGCCAGGACAGGGCCAACTCCTATGGCTACACCTTC. It specifies CASSQDRANSYGYTF.

Remarks on this clone: Germline is not matched at one junction end, which may reflect a read error. The chain couples TRBV30 to TRBJ2-5; D remains ambiguous. This CDR3 contains 12 residues. CDR1 GTSNPN and CDR2 SVGIG come from the germline V gene (reference sequence). The CDR3 region is CAWSPMTHRTNF. The CDR3 nucleotides are TGTGCCTGGAGTCCCATGACCCACCGCACCAACTTC.

The rearrangement uses TRBV6-5 and TRBJ2-7, with 8 bases lining up with TRBD2. The CDR3 consists of 14 residues. The V and J ends lost 0 bases and 6 bases, in that order; junction bases with no gene match: 4. Germline CDR1 is MNHEY and CDR2 is SVGAGI. The CDR3 region is CASSYSRTSPEQYF. The CDR3 DNA is TGTGCCAGCAGTTACTCTCGGACTAGCCCCGAGCAGTACTTC.

The gene calls are TRBV7-9 and TRBJ1-1; D gene unclear. Looked up from germline, CDR1 is SEHNR and CDR2 is FQNEAQ (reference sequence). Trimming removed 5 bases from V and 8 bases from J, with 12 bases in between. CDR3 length: 12 residues. The CDR3 nucleotides are TGTGCCAGCAGCCGTGGAGACTTGGAAGCTTTCTTT. Its protein product is CASSRGDLEAFF.

The genes are TRBV18 and TRBJ2-2, with 11 nucleotides matching TRBD1. Germline lookup yields CDR1 KGHSH and CDR2 LQKENI. The length of the CDR3 is 16 residues. The V gene end was trimmed by 3 bases and the J gene end by 4 bases; junction bases not matched to a gene: 4. The DNA of the CDR3 is TGTGCCAGCTCACCCTCCGGGACAGGGGGCACCGGGGAGCTGTTTTTT. It specifies CASSPSGTGGTGELFF.

This chain links TRBV4-1 with TRBJ2-5, with D possibly matching TRBD2 (6 bases). In germline, CDR1 is MGHRA, CDR2 YSYEKL. The CDR3 has 17 residues. V was trimmed by 1 base and J by 2 bases, leaving 17 bases between them. The chain's CDR3 is CASSQGRARGRQETQYF. CDR3 nucleotides: TGCGCCAGCAGCCAAGGGCGGGCGAGAGGGAGGCAAGAGACCCAGTACTTC.

The J gene is TRBJ1-1, the V gene TRBV28; no reliable D call. Trimming pared 7 bases from V and 5 bases from J, leaving 8 bases between. There are 11 residues in the CDR3. The germline CDR1 and CDR2 sequences are MDHEN and SYDVKM. The CDR3 here is CASTLGTEAFF. CDR3 sequence (DNA): TGTGCCAGCACCCTCGGGACTGAAGCTTTCTTT.

The V and J genes are TRBV18 and TRBJ2-5, with 8 bases fitting TRBD1. The CDR3 runs 15 residues. With 4 bases clipped from V and 4 bases from J, the junction kept 8 bases outside the gene matches. Germline CDR1 is KGHSH and CDR2 is LQKENI. The DNA for the CDR3 is TGTGCCAGCTCACAAGACCCGGGACAGGTAGAGACCCAGTACTTC. Amino acid sequence: CASSQDPGQVETQYF.

This sequence joins TRBV27 and TRBJ2-1, with a weak D call TRBD1 (5 bases). Per germline, CDR1 MNHEY and CDR2 SMNVEV (reference sequence). This CDR3 has 14 amino acids. V gave up 3 bases and J gave up 5 bases, with 11 bases separating them. The CDR3 protein is CASSFSRVNNEQFF. CDR3 coding DNA: TGTGCCAGCAGTTTCTCCAGGGTTAACAATGAGCAGTTCTTC.

V gene TRBV10-3 combines with J gene TRBJ2-3; 7 bases align to TRBD2. CDR3 length: 12 amino acids. Germline lookup yields CDR1 ENHRY and CDR2 SYGVKD. V shed 8 bases and J 1 base; nucleotides not matched to a gene: 0. CDR3 nucleotide sequence: TGTGCCATCGGACTAGGCACAGATACGCAGTATTTT. Protein: CAIGLGTDTQYF.

This chain connects TRBV28 to TRBJ2-3; D is uncertain. Germline V gene lookup returns CDR1 MDHEN and CDR2 SYDVKM. The CDR3 loop spans 12 amino acids. Between the trimmed V and J ends, which lost 4 bases and 5 bases, there was a span of 7 bases. CDR3 sequence: CASSSKGDTQYF. For the CDR3, the DNA is TGTGCCAGCAGTTCAAAAGGAGATACGCAGTATTTT. The variable domain in full, with the rest retrieved from reference TRBV28 and TRBJ2-3, is DVKVTQSSRYLVKRTGEKVFLECVQDMDHENMFWYRQDPGLGLRLIYFSYDVKMKEKGDIPEGYSVSREKKERFSLILESASTNQTSMYLCASSSKGDTQYFGPGTRLTVL.

CDR3 nucleotides: TGTGCCAGCAGCTTACAGGGCGGAACAGATACGCAGTATTTT. Protein: CASSLQGGTDTQYF. The V gene is TRBV7-3, the J gene TRBJ2-3, with a tentative D call TRBD1 (5 bases). Germline V gene sequence: CDR1 SGHTA, CDR2 FQGTGA. This CDR3 comprises 14 residues. V was cut by 2 bases and J by 3 bases, with 9 bases left in between.

The chain has TRBV19 and TRBJ2-7, with D unresolved. The CDR3 contains 14 residues. Germline CDR1 LNHDA, CDR2 SQIVND (reference sequence). The V end was cut by 2 bases, the J end by 3 bases, with 11 bases between. The CDR3 coding sequence is TGTGCCAGTAGTATAACGAATTGGGTCTACGAGCAGTACTTC. Translation: CASSITNWVYEQYF. The whole variable domain, filled in from reference TRBV19 and TRBJ2-7, reads DGGITQSPKYLFRKEGQNVTLSCEQNLNHDAMYWYRQDPGQGLRLIYYSQIVNDFQKGDIAEGYSVSREKKESFPLTVTSAQKNPTAFYLCASSITNWVYEQYFGPGTRLTVT.

The J gene is TRBJ1-4, the V gene TRBV5-1, with D possibly being TRBD1 (6 bases). The CDR3 has 15 residues. The V end was cut by 6 bases, the J end by 7 bases, with 19 bases between. Per germline, CDR1 SGHRS and CDR2 YFSETQ. The CDR3 nucleotides read TGCGCCAGCAAGGCTGGAAGGGGGGAACGTGAAAAACTGTTTTTT. Its translation is CASKAGRGEREKLFF.

V gene TRBV30 combines with J gene TRBJ1-2; D gene ambiguous. This CDR3 spans 13 amino acids. V was shortened by 3 bases and J by 5 bases, with 13 bases between the two germline ends. From germline, CDR1 is GTSNPN and CDR2 SVGIG (reference sequence). The CDR3 DNA reads TGTGCCTGGAGCTCGTTTTTTGGGTATGGCTACACCTTC. Protein sequence: CAWSSFFGYGYTF.